This T cell receptor (beta chain) stems from a study of CD8+ T cells in alopecia areata. Sequencing used cDNA as its template, made by extracting RNA and reverse transcribing it. This table comes from immunoSEQ multiplex PCR, and its TCRdb copy is limited to in-frame clones, with some not included. The table lists 70,000 or so clones, around 29% of them singletons, with approximately 15% in the top ten. The CDR3 totals 17 residues. CDR1 is KGHSH, CDR2 LQKENI, per germline. On this clone itself: A read error may produce the germline difference seen at one junction end.

Treatment given: oral pan-JAK inhibitor, 5-10 mg twice daily. The gene calls are TRBV18 and TRBJ1-2, with 9 bases matching TRBD1. This sequence originates from a human donor with alopecia areata. Specimen: CD8+ T cells sorted from blood, collected at week 4, from a patient treated with tofacitinib. CDR3 protein: CASSRRDRESRGYRYTF. In nucleotides, the CDR3 is TGTGCCAGCTCGCGACGGGACAGGGAGTCGCGAGGCTATCGCTACACCTTC.